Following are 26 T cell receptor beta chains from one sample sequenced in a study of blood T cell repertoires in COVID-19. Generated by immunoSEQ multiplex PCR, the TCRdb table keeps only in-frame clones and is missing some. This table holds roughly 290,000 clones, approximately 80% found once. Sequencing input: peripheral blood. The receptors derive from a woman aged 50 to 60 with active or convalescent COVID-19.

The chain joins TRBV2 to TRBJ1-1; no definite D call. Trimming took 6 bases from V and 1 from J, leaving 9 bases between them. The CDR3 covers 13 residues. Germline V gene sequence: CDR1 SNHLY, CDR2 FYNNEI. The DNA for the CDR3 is TGTGCCAGCAGGGCGACTCGGAACACTGAAGCTTTCTTT. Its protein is CASRATRNTEAFF. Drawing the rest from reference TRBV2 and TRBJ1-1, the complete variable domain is EPEVTQTPSHQVTQMGQEVILRCVPISNHLYFYWYRQILGQKVEFLVSFYNNEISEKSEIFDDQFSVERPDGSNFTLKIRSTKLEDSAMYFCASRATRNTEAFFGQGTRLTVV.

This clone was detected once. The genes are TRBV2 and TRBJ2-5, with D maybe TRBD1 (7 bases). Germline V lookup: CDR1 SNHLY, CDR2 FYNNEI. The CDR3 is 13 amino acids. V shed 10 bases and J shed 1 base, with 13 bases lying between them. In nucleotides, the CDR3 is TGTGCCACCGCGGGACAGAGCCAAGAGACCCAGTACTTC. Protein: CATAGQSQETQYF.

CDR3 sequence (DNA): TGTGCCAGCAGTTTGAGTGCTTATACGGGTACTGAAGCTTTCTTT. This codes for CASSLSAYTGTEAFF. The V and J genes are TRBV27 and TRBJ1-1; D is undetermined. The V end lost 3 bases, the J end lost 5 bases, and 16 bases lay between the germline ends. The CDR3 contains 15 residues. Germline values: CDR1 MNHEY, CDR2 SMNVEV (reference sequence).

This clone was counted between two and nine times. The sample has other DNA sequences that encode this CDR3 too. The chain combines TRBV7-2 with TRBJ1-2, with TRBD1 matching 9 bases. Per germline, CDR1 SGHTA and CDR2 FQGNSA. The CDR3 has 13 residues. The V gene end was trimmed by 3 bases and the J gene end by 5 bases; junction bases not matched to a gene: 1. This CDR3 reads CASSLGTGYGYTF. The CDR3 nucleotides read TGTGCCAGCAGCTTGGGGACAGGGTATGGCTACACCTTC.

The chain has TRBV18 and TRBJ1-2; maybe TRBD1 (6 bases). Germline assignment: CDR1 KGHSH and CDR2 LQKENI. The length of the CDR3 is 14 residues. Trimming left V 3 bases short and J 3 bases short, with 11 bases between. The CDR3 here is CASSPAQGHYGYTF. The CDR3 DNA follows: TGTGCCAGCTCACCGGCACAGGGACACTATGGCTACACCTTC.

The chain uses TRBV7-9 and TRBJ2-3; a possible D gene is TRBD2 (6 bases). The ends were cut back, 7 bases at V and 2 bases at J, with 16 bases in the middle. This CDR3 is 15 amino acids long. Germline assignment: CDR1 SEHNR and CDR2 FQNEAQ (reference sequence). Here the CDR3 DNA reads TGTGCCAGCACCCGCGGGACTGGGGACACAGATACGCAGTATTTT. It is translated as CASTRGTGDTDTQYF.

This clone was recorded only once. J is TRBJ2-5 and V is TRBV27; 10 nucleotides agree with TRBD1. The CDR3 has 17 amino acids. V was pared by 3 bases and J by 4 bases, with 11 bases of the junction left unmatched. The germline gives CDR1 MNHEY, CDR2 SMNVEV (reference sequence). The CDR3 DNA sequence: TGTGCCAGCAGTTTTGTCCGGGACAGGGGTTCAACAGAGACCCAGTACTTC. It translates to CASSFVRDRGSTETQYF.

This chain's CDR3 is CASKHDLGERGYTF. CDR3 nucleotide sequence: TGTGCCAGCAAGCACGACTTGGGAGAACGGGGCTACACCTTC. J is TRBJ1-2 and V is TRBV6-5, with D hard to call. V was trimmed by 7 bases and J by 8 bases, leaving 20 bases between them. Germline values: CDR1 MNHEY, CDR2 SVGAGI. CDR3 length equals 14 residues.

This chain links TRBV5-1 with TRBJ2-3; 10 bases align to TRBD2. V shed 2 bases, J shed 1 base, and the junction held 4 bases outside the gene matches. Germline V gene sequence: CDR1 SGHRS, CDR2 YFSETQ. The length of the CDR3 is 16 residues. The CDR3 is CASSFLLAGGTDTQYF. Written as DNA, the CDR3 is TGCGCCAGCAGCTTCCTCCTAGCGGGGGGCACAGATACGCAGTATTTT.

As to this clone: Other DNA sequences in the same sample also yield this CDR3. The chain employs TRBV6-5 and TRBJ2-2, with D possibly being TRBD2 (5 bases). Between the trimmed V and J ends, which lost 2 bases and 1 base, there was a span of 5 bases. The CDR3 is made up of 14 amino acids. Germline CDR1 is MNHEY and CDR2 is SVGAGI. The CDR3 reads CASSYGLNTGELFF. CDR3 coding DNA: TGTGCCAGCAGTTACGGACTGAACACCGGGGAGCTGTTTTTT.

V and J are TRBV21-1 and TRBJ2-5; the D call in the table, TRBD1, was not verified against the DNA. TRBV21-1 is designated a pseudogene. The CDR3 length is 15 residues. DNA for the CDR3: TGTGCCAGCAACTCGGGACAGGGCGCTCGGGAGACCCAGTACTTC. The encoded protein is CASNSGQGARETQYF.

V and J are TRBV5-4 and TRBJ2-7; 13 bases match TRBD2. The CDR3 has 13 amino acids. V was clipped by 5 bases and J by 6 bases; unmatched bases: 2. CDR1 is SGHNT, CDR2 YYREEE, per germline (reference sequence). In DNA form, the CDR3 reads TGTGCCAGCAGTGGGACTAGCGGGACCGAGCAGTACTTC. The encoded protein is CASSGTSGTEQYF.

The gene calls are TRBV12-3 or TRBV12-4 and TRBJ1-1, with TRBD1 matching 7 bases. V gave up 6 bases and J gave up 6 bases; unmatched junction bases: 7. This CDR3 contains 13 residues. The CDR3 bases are TGTGCCAGCAGCCCGGAAACAGGGGCTGAAGCTTTCTTT. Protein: CASSPETGAEAFF.

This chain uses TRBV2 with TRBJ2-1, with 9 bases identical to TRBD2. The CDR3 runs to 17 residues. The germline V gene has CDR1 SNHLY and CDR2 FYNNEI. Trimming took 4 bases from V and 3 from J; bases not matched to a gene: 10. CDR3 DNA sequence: TGTGCCAGCAGTGTGAGTCTAGCGGGATCCCACTACAATGAGCAGTTCTTC. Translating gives CASSVSLAGSHYNEQFF.

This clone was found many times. The CDR3 here is CARSLASKGYTEAFF. CDR3 DNA: TGTGCCAGAAGCTTGGCCTCCAAGGGGTACACTGAAGCTTTCTTT. The chain has TRBV5-3 and TRBJ1-1, with TRBD1 as a possible D gene (5 bases). TRBV5-3 is designated an ORF whose function remains uncertain. CDR3 length: 15 amino acids. Between the trimmed V and J ends, which lost 0 bases and 3 bases, there was a span of 12 bases.

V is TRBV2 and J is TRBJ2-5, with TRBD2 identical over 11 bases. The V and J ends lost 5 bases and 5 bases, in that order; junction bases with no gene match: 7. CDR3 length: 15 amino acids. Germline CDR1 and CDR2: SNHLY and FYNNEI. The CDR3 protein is CASSLAGGVAETQYF. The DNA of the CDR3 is TGTGCCAGCAGTTTAGCGGGAGGGGTAGCGGAGACCCAGTACTTC.

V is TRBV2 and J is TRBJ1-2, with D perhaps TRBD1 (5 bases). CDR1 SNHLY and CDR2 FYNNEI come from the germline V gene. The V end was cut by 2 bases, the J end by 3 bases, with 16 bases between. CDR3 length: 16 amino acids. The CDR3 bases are TGTGCCAGCAGTGAACCCTTGGACAACAACGACTATGGCTACACCTTC. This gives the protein CASSEPLDNNDYGYTF.

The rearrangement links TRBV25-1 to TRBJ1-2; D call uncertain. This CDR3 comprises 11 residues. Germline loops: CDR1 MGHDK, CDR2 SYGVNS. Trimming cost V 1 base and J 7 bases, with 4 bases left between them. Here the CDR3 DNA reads TGTGCCAGCAGTGAATTTAGTGGCTACACCTTC. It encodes CASSEFSGYTF.

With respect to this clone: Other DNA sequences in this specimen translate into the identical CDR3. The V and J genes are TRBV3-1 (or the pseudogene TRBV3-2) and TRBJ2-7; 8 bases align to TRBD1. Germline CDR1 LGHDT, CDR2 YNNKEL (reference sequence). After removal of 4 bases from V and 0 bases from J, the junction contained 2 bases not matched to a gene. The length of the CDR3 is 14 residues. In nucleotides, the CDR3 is TGTGCCAGCAGCCGCGGGACAGGCTCCTACGAGCAGTACTTC. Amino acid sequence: CASSRGTGSYEQYF.

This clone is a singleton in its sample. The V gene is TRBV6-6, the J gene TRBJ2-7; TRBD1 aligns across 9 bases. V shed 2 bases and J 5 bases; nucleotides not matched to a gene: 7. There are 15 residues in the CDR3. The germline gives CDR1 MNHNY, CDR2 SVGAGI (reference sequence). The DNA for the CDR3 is TGTGCCAGCAGTTACACCGGGACAGGGATCAACGAGCAGTACTTC. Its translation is CASSYTGTGINEQYF.

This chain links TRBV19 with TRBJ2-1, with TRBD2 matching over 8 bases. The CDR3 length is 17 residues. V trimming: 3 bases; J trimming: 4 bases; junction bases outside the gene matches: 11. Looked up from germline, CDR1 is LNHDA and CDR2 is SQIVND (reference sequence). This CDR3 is CASSISLAAGAYNEQFF. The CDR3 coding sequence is TGTGCCAGTAGTATCTCCCTAGCAGCGGGAGCTTACAATGAGCAGTTCTTC.

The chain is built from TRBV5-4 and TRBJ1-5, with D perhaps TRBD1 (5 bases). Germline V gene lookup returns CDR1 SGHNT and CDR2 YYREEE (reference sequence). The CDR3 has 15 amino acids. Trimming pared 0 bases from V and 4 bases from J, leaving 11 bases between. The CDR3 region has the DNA TGTGCCAGCAGCTTGGGGGGACTGTCGAATCAGCCCCAGCATTTT. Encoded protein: CASSLGGLSNQPQHF.

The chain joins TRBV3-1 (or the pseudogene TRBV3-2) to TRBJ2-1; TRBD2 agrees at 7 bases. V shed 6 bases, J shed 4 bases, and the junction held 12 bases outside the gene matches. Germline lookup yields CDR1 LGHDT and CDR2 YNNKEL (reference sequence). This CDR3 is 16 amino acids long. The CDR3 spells CASRPRDGTMYNEQFF. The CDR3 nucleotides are TGTGCCAGCAGACCCCGGGACGGGACTATGTACAATGAGCAGTTCTTC.

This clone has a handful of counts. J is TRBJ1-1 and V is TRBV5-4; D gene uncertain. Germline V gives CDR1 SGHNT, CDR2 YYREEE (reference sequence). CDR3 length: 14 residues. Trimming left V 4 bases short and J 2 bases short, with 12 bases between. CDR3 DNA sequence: TGTGCCAGCAGCCCTTATAGATTAAACACTGAAGCTTTCTTT. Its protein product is CASSPYRLNTEAFF.

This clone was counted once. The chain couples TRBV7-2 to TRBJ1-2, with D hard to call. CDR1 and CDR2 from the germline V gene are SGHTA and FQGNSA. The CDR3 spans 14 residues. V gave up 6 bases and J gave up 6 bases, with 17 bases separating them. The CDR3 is CASRPGPREDGYTF. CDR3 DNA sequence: TGTGCCAGCAGACCAGGACCCCGGGAGGATGGCTACACCTTC.

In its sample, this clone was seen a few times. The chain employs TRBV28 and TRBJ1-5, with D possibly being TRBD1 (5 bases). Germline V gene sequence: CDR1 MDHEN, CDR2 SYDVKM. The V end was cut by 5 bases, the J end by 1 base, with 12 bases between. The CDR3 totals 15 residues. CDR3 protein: CASSRGGGSNQPQHF. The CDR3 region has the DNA TGTGCCAGCAGTAGGGGTGGAGGGAGCAATCAGCCCCAGCATTTT.